The clone carrying this T cell receptor (beta chain) was recorded a few times. The antigen is undetermined. Each CDR3 protein is one row after TCRdb ran MiXCR on the 5' RACE reads. The sample contains roughly 570,000 distinct CDR3 sequences, approximately 10% of which appear only once. These data belong to a study of identical twins. The study, taken as a whole, reports: Modelling approaches yielded underestimates of out-of-frame TCR alpha sharing between monozygotic twins.

These data were also reused for a study on yellow fever vaccine responses in identical twins.

This receptor was taken from a woman aged 18 to 35 in good health. Specimen: PBMCs.

The CDR3 loop reads CASSQEASGTYYEQYF. In DNA, the CDR3 is TGCGCCAGCAGCCAAGAGGCGAGCGGGACCTACTACGAGCAGTACTTC. The chain is built from TRBV4-3 and TRBJ2-7, with TRBD2 matching over 7 bases. V gave up 0 bases and J gave up 3 bases; unmatched junction bases: 8. The CDR3 contains 16 residues. Per germline, CDR1 LGHNA and CDR2 YSLEER.